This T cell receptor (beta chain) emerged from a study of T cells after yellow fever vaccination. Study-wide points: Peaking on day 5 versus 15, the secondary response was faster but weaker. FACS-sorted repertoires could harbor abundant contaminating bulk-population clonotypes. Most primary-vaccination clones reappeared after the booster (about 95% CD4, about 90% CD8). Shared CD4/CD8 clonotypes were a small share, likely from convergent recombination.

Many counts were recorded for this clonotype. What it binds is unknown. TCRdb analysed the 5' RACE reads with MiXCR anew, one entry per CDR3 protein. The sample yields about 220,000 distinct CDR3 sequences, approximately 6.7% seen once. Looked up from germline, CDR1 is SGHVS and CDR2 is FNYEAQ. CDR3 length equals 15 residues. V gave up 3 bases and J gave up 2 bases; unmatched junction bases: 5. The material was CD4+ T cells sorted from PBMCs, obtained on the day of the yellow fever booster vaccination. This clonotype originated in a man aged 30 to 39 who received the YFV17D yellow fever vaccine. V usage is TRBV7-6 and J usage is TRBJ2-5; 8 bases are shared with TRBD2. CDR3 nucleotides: TGTGCCAGCAGCTTGAGCGGGGGTTTACAAGAGACCCAGTACTTC. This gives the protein CASSLSGGLQETQYF.